This TCR beta chain was recovered during a study of blood T cell repertoires in COVID-19. Generated by immunoSEQ multiplex PCR, the TCRdb table keeps only in-frame clones and is missing some. The data contain roughly 220,000 clones, about 83% of them singletons. Looked up from germline, CDR1 is MDHEN and CDR2 is SYDVKM. V was shortened by 4 bases and J by 1 base, with 14 bases between the two germline ends. The CDR3 spans 16 residues. Recovery among Cohort 3 donors was established by two negative PCRs, clearance, or symptom resolution. The specimen sequenced was PBMCs or T cells enriched from blood (not recorded which). The chain is built from TRBV28 and TRBJ1-5, with D unresolved. The sequence derives from a woman between 35 and 50 years old who had recovered from COVID-19. The CDR3 loop is CASSSAKTLSNQPQHF. CDR3 bases: TGTGCCAGCAGTTCAGCCAAGACTCTCAGCAATCAGCCCCAGCATTTT.